This T cell receptor (beta chain) was recovered during a study of T-cell memory formation after mild COVID-19. In regard to this clonotype: What it binds is not known.

The trim removed 5 bases at V and 10 bases at J, leaving 11 bases unmatched. The CDR3 runs to 14 residues. CDR1 SEHNR and CDR2 FQNEAQ come from the germline V gene (reference sequence). Study findings and constraints: Nothing confirmed that second-wave clones peaking on day 37 were specific for SARS-CoV-2.

TCRdb used MiXCR to reprocess the 5' RACE reads, holding one entry per CDR3 protein. Seen here are 450,000 to 650,000 distinct CDR3 sequences, roughly 21% observed once, and the top ten hold under 15%. This chain joins TRBV7-9 and TRBJ2-1; 7 nucleotides align to TRBD1. The clonotype originates from an adult woman who had mild COVID-19 (a few samples of this study predate the infection). Cell type and time point are not known. The sequenced material came from PBMCs or a T cell subset sorted from them (not recorded which). CDR3 sequence reads: CASSLGQEEGEQFF. The CDR3 region has the DNA TGTGCCAGCAGCCTCGGACAGGAGGAAGGGGAGCAGTTCTTC.